This entry describes one T cell receptor beta chain. Its matching antigen is unknown. In the original processing: Junction-only sequences without quality scores were provided by ImmunoSEQ, so filtering was different. TCRdb's table, derived via immunoSEQ multiplex PCR, lists solely in-frame clones and lacks some. V and J calls and clone size come straight from that table; D and trimming were deduced from the DNA. The sample shows under 2,000,000 clones, about 95% of them seen only once. Only CD45RO-negative cells positively selected for CCR7 counted as naive CD8 cells, so terminally differentiated effector memory CD45RA+ cells were excluded. Only Caucasian adults living in Nashville, Tennessee made up the donor group. The data derive from a study of shared clonotypes between healthy human individuals. Study-wide findings and caveats: How much donors shared clonotypes was expected to be affected by sequencing depth. The rarefaction results pointed to incomplete sorted-subset sequencing despite large depth.

V was pared by 5 bases and J by 4 bases, with 15 bases between. The CDR3 sequence is 14 residues long. CDR1 and CDR2 (germline): SGHTA, FQGNSA. The chain uses TRBV7-2 and TRBJ2-7; tentative D call: TRBD2 (6 bases). This receptor was obtained from a man aged 18 to 30 in good health. The sequenced sample was naive CD8+ T cells sorted from blood. The CDR3 DNA is TGTGCCAGCAGCCTGGGCGGGGACCTATACGAGCAGTACTTC. This codes for CASSLGGDLYEQYF.